These T cell receptor beta chains were read from a single sample in a study of early T cells in non-severe SARS-CoV-2 infection. Using its own MiXCR run on the 5' RACE reads, TCRdb lists one record per CDR3 protein. The sample carries 50,000 to 60,000 distinct CDR3 sequences, less than 11% recorded once. Source material: whole blood. The receptors were sampled from an adult who was a healthcare worker with PCR-confirmed SARS-CoV-2 infection or an uninfected control (not recorded which). CDR3s include the opening cysteine and the closing phenylalanine or tryptophan. The D gene is left open where the match is weak. Not every row has a clone size; where given, it reads once, few, many or a size class.

. | TRBJ1-6 | . | TRBV4-3 | TGCGCCAGCAGCCAAAAAGTGGATTCACCCCTCCACTTT | CASSQKVDSPLHF
. | TRBJ2-1 | . | TRBV19 | TGTGCCAGTAGGATGAGGGATACCTACAATGAGCAGTTCTTC | CASRMRDTYNEQFF
. | TRBJ2-7 | few | TRBV7-9 | TGTGCCAGCAGCCAAACCGCGTCCGAGCAGTACTTC | CASSQTASEQYF
TRBD1 | TRBJ2-1 | . | TRBV14 | TGTGCCAGCAGCCACTATCTTGCGACAGGGAAATTGGACGAGCAGTTCTTC | CASSHYLATGKLDEQFF
TRBD2 | TRBJ2-5 | many | TRBV11-2 | TGTGCCAGCAGCCGCGGGACTAGCGGGGGGGTCGGGGAGACCCAGTACTTC | CASSRGTSGGVGETQYF
. | TRBJ1-2 | many | TRBV2 | TGTGCCAGCAGAGGCAACAACTATGGCTACACCTTC | CASRGNNYGYTF
TRBD1 | TRBJ1-2 | . | TRBV5-4 | TGTGCCAGCAGTTCAAGGGACAGATCATCCTATGGCTACACCTTC | CASSSRDRSSYGYTF
. | TRBJ2-3 | many | TRBV5-1 | TGCGCCAGCAGCACCTTCGGGGGCGCAGATACGCAGTATTTT | CASSTFGGADTQYF
. | TRBJ2-7 | many | TRBV18 | TGTGCCAGCTCACCAAAACGGGACACCGGATACGAGCAGTACTTC | CASSPKRDTGYEQYF
. | TRBJ1-3 | few | TRBV5-4 | TGTGCCAGCAGCTCGGGAGGGGAGTACGGAAACACCATATATTTT | CASSSGGEYGNTIYF
. | TRBJ1-2 | many | TRBV7-9 | TGTGCCAGCAGCTCCGTCGGACAGAACTATGGCTACACCTTC | CASSSVGQNYGYTF
TRBD1 | TRBJ1-1 | . | TRBV11-1 | TGTGCCAGCAGCTCTGTCCCGGGACAGGAAACTCAAGCTTTCTTT | CASSSVPGQETQAFF
. | TRBJ1-6 | . | TRBV11-2 | TGTGCCAGCAGCTTAGAGGGGGCGGACAATTCACCCCTCCACTTT | CASSLEGADNSPLHF
. | TRBJ2-7 | many | TRBV6-6 | TGTGCCAGCAGTTACGGGGGGCCGGCATCCGAGCAGTACTTC | CASSYGGPASEQYF
TRBD2 | TRBJ2-5 | many | TRBV7-2 | TGTGCCAGCAGCTTAGGGCTAGCGGGAGCCCAAGAGACCCAGTACTTC | CASSLGLAGAQETQYF
. | TRBJ2-5 | few | TRBV4-1 | TGCGCCAGCAGCCAAGATATAGGAGGACATCGTTACCAAGAGACCCAGTACTTC | CASSQDIGGHRYQETQYF
TRBD1 | TRBJ2-1 | . | TRBV5-1 | TGCGCCAGCAGCTCGGGGACAGGGGGCCGAAATGAGCAGTTCTTC | CASSSGTGGRNEQFF
TRBD2 | TRBJ2-1 | many | TRBV7-9 | TGTGCCAGCAGCTTAGCGCTCTGGACTAGCGGGAATGAGCAGTTCTTC | CASSLALWTSGNEQFF
TRBD1 | TRBJ2-2 | few | TRBV5-1 | TGCGCCAGCAGCCCTGACAGGGTTCGGGAGCTGTTTTTT | CASSPDRVRELFF
. | TRBJ1-4 | . | TRBV6-1 | TGTGCCAGCAGTGCCCGGGGGGAAAAACTGTTTTTT | CASSARGEKLFF
. | TRBJ2-3 | . | TRBV6-2/TRBV6-3 | TGTGCCAGCACCCATGCTGTGCGGCGGACTAGCACAGATACGCAGTATTTT | CASTHAVRRTSTDTQYF
. | TRBJ1-5 | many | TRBV12-3/TRBV12-4 | TGTGCCAGCAGACGATCTGGGGGAAATCAGCCCCAGCATTTT | CASRRSGGNQPQHF
TRBD2 | TRBJ2-7 | many | TRBV12-3/TRBV12-4 | TGTGCCAGCAGTCATAGCGGGAGTGGAGAGTACTTC | CASSHSGSGEYF
. | TRBJ1-1 | many | TRBV18 | TGTGCCAGCTCACCTTACGGCCTTGAAGCTTTCTTT | CASSPYGLEAFF
. | TRBJ1-3 | many | TRBV20-1 | TGCAGTGCTCTCTCGGTCGCCTACTCTGGAAACACCATATATTTT | CSALSVAYSGNTIYF
. | TRBJ2-7 | . | TRBV3-1 | TGTGCCAGCAGCCAGAGTAGCTACGAGCAGTACTTC | CASSQSSYEQYF
. | TRBJ2-7 | . | TRBV12-5 | TGTGCTAGTGGTTTGGTACCCCACGTCCCCCGCGGGCGCTACGAGCAGTACTTC | CASGLVPHVPRGRYEQYF
TRBD2 | TRBJ2-3 | . | TRBV6-5 | TGTGCCAGCAGAACTAGCGCGGGCACAGATACGCAGTATTTT | CASRTSAGTDTQYF
. | TRBJ2-3 | . | TRBV7-8 | TGTGCCAGCAGCTCCCGGGACATACGCACAGATACGCAGTATTTT | CASSSRDIRTDTQYF
TRBD2 | TRBJ2-5 | many | TRBV7-9 | TGTGCCAGCAGCCCCTTCCGGGGGGGCCCGGAGACCCAGTACTTC | CASSPFRGGPETQYF
TRBD1 | TRBJ2-2 | . | TRBV29-1 | TGCAGCGTTCCGGGACAGGTTACCGGGGAGCTGTTTTTT | CSVPGQVTGELFF
TRBD1 | TRBJ1-2 | few | TRBV9 | TGTGCCAGCAGCGTAGGTCAGGGGGTCGGCGGCTACACCTTC | CASSVGQGVGGYTF
. | TRBJ2-5 | few | TRBV5-4 | TGTGCCAGCAGCTTGCCAGGGCGCAAAGAGACCCAGTACTTC | CASSLPGRKETQYF
TRBD2 | TRBJ2-5 | many | TRBV7-8 | TGTGCCAGCAGCTCTCGCCCGGGACTAGCGGGGGACTACCAAGAGACCCAGTACTTC | CASSSRPGLAGDYQETQYF
. | TRBJ2-1 | . | TRBV7-8 | TGTGCCAGCAGCTTACCTTCGCGGGCGGGGTACAATGAGCAGTTCTTC | CASSLPSRAGYNEQFF
. | TRBJ2-7 | many | TRBV9 | TGTGCCAGCAGCGTAGGAACGGGGGAGACCTACGAGCAGTACTTC | CASSVGTGETYEQYF
. | TRBJ2-5 | . | TRBV7-9 | TGTGCCAGCAGCTTAGCCGGGCCCCAATTGGGGACCCAGTACTTC | CASSLAGPQLGTQYF
. | TRBJ1-1 | . | TRBV20-1 | TGCAGTGCTATCGAGACAGGTATAACTGAAGCTTTCTTT | CSAIETGITEAFF
TRBD1 | TRBJ1-2 | few | TRBV5-1 | TGCGCCAGCAGCTTGGCCCAGGGGGTTAACTATGGCTACACCTTC | CASSLAQGVNYGYTF
TRBD1 | TRBJ2-3 | many | TRBV5-1 | TGCGCCAGCAGCTTGACAGGGGCGGAGGCAGATACGCAGTATTTT | CASSLTGAEADTQYF
TRBD2 | TRBJ2-3 | many | TRBV2 | TGTGCCAGCAGTGGTTTAGTGGGAGGGACCACAGATACGCAGTATTTT | CASSGLVGGTTDTQYF
TRBD2 | TRBJ2-7 | . | TRBV5-1 | TGCGCCAGCAGCTTGCGGGGTAGCGGGACCTCACAATACGAGCAGTACTTC | CASSLRGSGTSQYEQYF
. | TRBJ2-1 | many | TRBV3-1 | TGTGCCAGCAGCCCTTCTGGGGTGGGGCGGAATGAGCAGTTCTTC | CASSPSGVGRNEQFF
. | TRBJ2-1 | . | TRBV12-3/TRBV12-4 | TGTGCCAGCTCCTCGTGGGACCCCTCCTACAATGAGCAGTTCTTC | CASSSWDPSYNEQFF
TRBD1 | TRBJ2-1 | many | TRBV6-2/TRBV6-3 | TGTGCCAGCAGTGACAGGGGGCCGAATGAGCAGTTCTTC | CASSDRGPNEQFF
. | TRBJ2-3 | . | TRBV2 | TGTGCCACTGGACCCCGCGCAGATACGCAGTATTTT | CATGPRADTQYF
. | TRBJ2-7 | . | TRBV20-1 | TGCAGTGCTAGGGGAGCCAGAGGACAAATCGAGCAGTACTTC | CSARGARGQIEQYF
TRBD1 | TRBJ2-2 | few | TRBV5-1 | TGCGCCAGCAGCACCGGGGCCGACAGGGCGCTCACCGGGGAGCTGTTTTTT | CASSTGADRALTGELFF
. | TRBJ2-3 | few | TRBV20-1 | TGCAGTGCTATCACCCTTCAGAGAAGCACAGATACGCAGTATTTT | CSAITLQRSTDTQYF
. | TRBJ1-4 | many | TRBV29-1 | TGCAGCGTTGCAGGGGACCCCAATGAAAAACTGTTTTTT | CSVAGDPNEKLFF
TRBD1 | TRBJ2-3 | . | TRBV5-1 | TGCGCCAGCAGCCCGGACAGGGGCACAGATACGCAGTATTTT | CASSPDRGTDTQYF
. | TRBJ1-1 | once | TRBV12-3/TRBV12-4 | TGTGCCAGCAGTTTAGGGACGGGTGGCGCTTACACTGAAGCTTTCTTT | CASSLGTGGAYTEAFF
. | TRBJ2-1 | many | TRBV9 | TGTGCCAGCAGCGTAGTGCCCAGGGATGAGCAGTTCTTC | CASSVVPRDEQFF
. | TRBJ1-1 | . | TRBV3-2 | TGTGCCAGCAGCCCAAGAACCGGACAGGGTAAGGGTAGCACTCTTATGAACACTGAAGCTTTCTTT | CASSPRTGQGKGSTLMNTEAFF
TRBD1 | TRBJ1-2 | few | TRBV30 | TGTGCCTGGAGCCTGACAGGGTTGTATGGCTACACCTTC | CAWSLTGLYGYTF
. | TRBJ2-1 | . | TRBV20-1 | TGCAGTGCTAGAGCCTTCCCGGACTCCTACTACAATGAGCAGTTCTTC | CSARAFPDSYYNEQFF
. | TRBJ2-4 | . | TRBV29-1 | TGCAGCGTTGGGGTCACCGAGGCCAAAAACATTCAGTACTTC | CSVGVTEAKNIQYF
. | TRBJ1-5 | . | TRBV7-9 | TGTGCCAGCAGCACAGTGGGGGAAAATCAGCCCCAGCATTTT | CASSTVGENQPQHF
. | TRBJ2-2 | . | TRBV29-1 | TGCAGCGTTGAAGATGAATTCGGGAACACCGGGGAGCTGTTTTTT | CSVEDEFGNTGELFF
TRBD2 | TRBJ2-3 | many | TRBV20-1 | TGCAGTGCTAACGGCGGGAGCTACGGGGCAGATACGCAGTATTTT | CSANGGSYGADTQYF